These 27 T cell receptor beta chains came from one sample sequenced in a study of blood T cell repertoires in COVID-19. The table came from immunoSEQ multiplex PCR; TCRdb's copy has only in-frame clones and leaves some out. The table shows under 150,000 clones, with 90% occurring only once. Sequencing was carried out using peripheral blood. These TCRs come from a middle-aged man with active COVID-19.

The J gene is TRBJ2-1, the V gene TRBV6-1, with a tentative D call TRBD2 (5 bases). Trimming removed 4 bases from V and 6 bases from J, with 19 bases in between. The CDR3 runs 16 residues. The germline CDR1 and CDR2 sequences are MNHNS and SASEGT. CDR3 nucleotides: TGTGCCAGCAGTGCCGGGGTCCACACTACTACCAATGAGCAGTTCTTC. Its protein is CASSAGVHTTTNEQFF.

The chain has TRBV5-4 and TRBJ1-1, with a possible D match to TRBD1 (6 bases). V was pared by 5 bases and J by 0 bases, with 11 bases between. CDR1 is SGHNT, CDR2 YYREEE, per germline (reference sequence). The CDR3 covers 14 residues. The CDR3 DNA reads TGTGCCAGCAGGGGGGCAGCGATGAACACTGAAGCTTTCTTT. This translates into CASRGAAMNTEAFF.

This chain's CDR3 is CASSRDSGNSPLHF. The CDR3 region has the DNA TGTGCCAGCTCACGGGACAGCGGAAATTCACCCCTCCACTTT. The chain uses TRBV18 and TRBJ1-6; 7 bases map to TRBD1. Germline CDR1 reads KGHSH; CDR2 reads LQKENI. V dropped 4 bases and J dropped 7; count of bases not matched to a gene: 4. This CDR3 region has 14 residues.

The chain recombines TRBV24-1 with TRBJ2-7; 7 positions agree with TRBD1. The CDR3 covers 15 residues. The junction had 11 bases not matched to a gene; V was cut back by 8 bases and J by 2 bases. CDR1 is KGHDR, CDR2 SFDVKD, per germline. CDR3 nucleotide sequence: TGTGCCACCACCTTACAGGGGAAAACCACCTACGAGCAGTACTTC. This codes for CATTLQGKTTYEQYF.

The chain has TRBV27 and TRBJ2-7, with 14 nucleotides matching TRBD2. Trimming cost V 8 bases and J 0 bases; bases outside gene matches: 9. This CDR3 region has 17 residues. Germline V gene sequence: CDR1 MNHEY, CDR2 SMNVEV (reference sequence). The CDR3 DNA sequence: TGTGCCAGCGGACCGGGACTAGCGGGGGCAAGCTCCTACGAGCAGTACTTC. This translates into CASGPGLAGASSYEQYF.

This clone was observed a few times. DNA of the CDR3: TGTGCCAGCAGCTTGACAGGGGGCGGAGGCGGGGAGCTGTTTTTT. This sequence encodes CASSLTGGGGGELFF. The chain has TRBV5-4 and TRBJ2-2; 9 positions match TRBD1. The trim removed 1 base at V and 7 bases at J, leaving 5 bases unmatched. From germline, CDR1 is SGHNT and CDR2 YYREEE (reference sequence). This CDR3 is built from 15 residues. The variable domain in full, with the rest retrieved from reference TRBV5-4 and TRBJ2-2, is ETGVTQSPTHLIKTRGQQVTLRCSSQSGHNTVSWYQQALGQGPQFIFQYYREEENGRGNFPPRFSGLQFPNYSSELNVNALELDDSALYLCASSLTGGGGGELFFGEGSRLTVL.

This clone has a single count. The rearrangement links TRBV4-2 to TRBJ1-1; D unclear. V was clipped by 1 base and J by 0 bases, with 15 bases between them. The CDR3 extends over 17 amino acids. CDR1 and CDR2 (germline): LGHNA, YNFKEQ. CDR3 loop: CASSQVTSYSMNTEAFF. CDR3 DNA: TGTGCCAGCAGCCAAGTAACCAGTTATAGCATGAACACTGAAGCTTTCTTT.

The chain uses TRBV5-6 and TRBJ1-3; a weak D match, TRBD1 (5 bases). From germline, CDR1 is SGHDT and CDR2 YYEEEE. Trimming cost V 4 bases and J 6 bases, with 14 bases left between them. This CDR3 comprises 14 residues. The CDR3 protein is CASSQGHGSNTIYF. Written as DNA, the CDR3 is TGTGCCAGCAGCCAAGGACACGGATCAAACACCATATATTTT.

The chain has TRBV14 and TRBJ2-5; the match to TRBD2 covers 8 bases. The V gene end was trimmed by 1 base and the J gene end by 5 bases; junction bases not matched to a gene: 9. The germline V gene encodes CDR1 SGHDN and CDR2 FVKESK. CDR3 length equals 16 residues. As DNA, the CDR3 is TGTGCCAGCAGCCAAGGCTTCGCGGGAGGCCTTGAGACCCAGTACTTC. Translating gives CASSQGFAGGLETQYF. Filled out from reference TRBV14 and TRBJ2-5, the complete variable domain reads EAGVTQFPSHSVIEKGQTVTLRCDPISGHDNLYWYRRVMGKEIKFLLHFVKESKQDESGMPNNRFLAERTGGTYSTLKVQPAELEDSGVYFCASSQGFAGGLETQYFGPGTRLLVL.

CDR3: CASSLLAAYEQYF. Here the CDR3 DNA reads TGTGCCAGCAGCTTGTTAGCGGCCTACGAGCAGTACTTC. V gene TRBV11-2 combines with J gene TRBJ2-7; D might be TRBD2 (6 bases). V was pared by 3 bases and J by 2 bases, with 8 bases between. The germline CDR1 and CDR2 sequences are SGHAT and FQNNGV. This CDR3 region has 13 residues.

The rearrangement links TRBV11-2 to TRBJ2-2, with a tentative D call TRBD1 (6 bases). Trimming took off 5 bases at V and 5 bases at J, with 18 bases between the two ends. The germline V gene has CDR1 SGHAT and CDR2 FQNNGV. The CDR3 is 16 residues long. The CDR3 protein is CASSGEQGWRTGELFF. The CDR3 DNA reads TGTGCCAGCAGCGGGGAACAGGGATGGCGGACCGGGGAGCTGTTTTTT.

CDR3: CASSEGTSGPYEQYF. The DNA for the CDR3 is TGTGCCAGCAGCGAGGGGACTAGTGGACCATACGAGCAGTACTTC. The chain is built from TRBV9 and TRBJ2-7, with 8 nucleotides matching TRBD2. Germline V lookup: CDR1 SGDLS, CDR2 YYNGEE. The ends lost 3 bases at V and 4 bases at J; junction bases unmatched: 9. The CDR3 contains 15 residues. The entire variable domain, with the rest obtained from reference TRBV9 and TRBJ2-7, is as follows: DSGVTQTPKHLITATGQRVTLRCSPRSGDLSVYWYQQSLDQGLQFLIQYYNGEERAKGNILERFSAQQFPDLHSELNLSSLELGDSALYFCASSEGTSGPYEQYFGPGTRLTVT.

This chain joins TRBV6-2 or TRBV6-3 and TRBJ2-7; D is unclear. The CDR3 runs 15 residues. The ends were cut back, 2 bases at V and 0 bases at J, with 11 bases in the middle. CDR1 is MNHEY and CDR2 is SVGEGT in the germline V gene. CDR3 DNA sequence: TGTGCCAGCAGTTACGTGGCAGGAAGCTCCTACGAGCAGTACTTC. Translating gives CASSYVAGSSYEQYF.

V is TRBV19 and J is TRBJ1-5, with TRBD1 identical over 11 bases. CDR1 and CDR2 from the germline V gene are LNHDA and SQIVND (reference sequence). The CDR3 runs to 15 residues. The V and J ends lost 4 bases and 7 bases, in that order; junction bases with no gene match: 6. CDR3 sequence: CASSTDRGRVQPQHF. The CDR3 region has the DNA TGTGCCAGTAGTACGGACAGGGGGCGCGTGCAGCCCCAGCATTTT.

The rearrangement joins TRBV6-5 to TRBJ2-1; 10 nucleotides agree with TRBD2. V shed 6 bases, J shed 8 bases, and the junction held 7 bases outside the gene matches. CDR1 is MNHEY, CDR2 SVGAGI, per germline. The CDR3 has 14 residues. Written as DNA, the CDR3 is TGTGCCAGCAGAAACTCCGGGACTAGCGATGAGCAGTTCTTC. It translates to CASRNSGTSDEQFF.

The chain combines TRBV6-5 with TRBJ2-7; TRBD2 might be the D (5 bases). The germline gives CDR1 MNHEY, CDR2 SVGAGI. V lost 6 bases and J lost 6, with 15 bases in between. This CDR3 is 13 amino acids long. This CDR3 is CASRGAPKGEQYV. In nucleotides, the CDR3 is TGTGCCAGCAGGGGAGCTCCGAAAGGCGAGCAGTACGTC.

Concerning this clone: The junction does not match germline at one end; this may be a read error. J is TRBJ2-5 and V is TRBV19; TRBD1 is a possible D gene (7 bases). The CDR3 consists of 16 residues. Germline assignment: CDR1 LNHDA and CDR2 SQIVND (reference sequence). CDR3 in amino acids: CTSSPGGTASGETQYF. CDR3 nucleotide sequence: TGTACCAGTAGTCCAGGAGGGACAGCCTCTGGGGAGACCCAGTACTTC.

The V gene is TRBV3-1 (or the pseudogene TRBV3-2), the J gene TRBJ2-2, with D perhaps TRBD1 (6 bases). Germline V gene sequence: CDR1 LGHDT, CDR2 YNNKEL (reference sequence). CDR3 length: 14 residues. V was trimmed by 6 bases and J by 0 bases, leaving 8 bases between them. The CDR3 spells CASSRQANTGELFF. DNA of the CDR3: TGTGCCAGCAGTCGACAGGCGAACACCGGGGAGCTGTTTTTT.

J is TRBJ2-7 and V is TRBV5-4, with D possibly being TRBD2 (5 bases). CDR1 is SGHNT, CDR2 YYREEE, per germline (reference sequence). The V and J ends lost 0 bases and 4 bases respectively, with 14 bases between them. The CDR3 contains 15 residues. CDR3 coding DNA: TGTGCCAGCAGCTTGGAGAGAGGGATACTTTACGAGCAGTACTTC. It yields the protein CASSLERGILYEQYF.

This chain links TRBV6-5 with TRBJ2-5, with D perhaps TRBD2 (6 bases). The germline CDR1 and CDR2 sequences are MNHEY and SVGAGI. The CDR3 sequence is 14 residues long. Trimming removed 6 bases at V and 2 bases at J, with 13 bases between. CDR3 loop: CASRLGGPQETQYF. CDR3 nucleotides: TGTGCCAGCAGATTAGGAGGGCCACAAGAGACCCAGTACTTC.

CDR3 in DNA: TGTGCCAGCAGCAAGACAGGTTCTAGCTCCTACAATGAGCAGTTCTTC. It encodes CASSKTGSSSYNEQFF. The chain combines TRBV3-1 (or the pseudogene TRBV3-2) with TRBJ2-1; D possibly corresponds to TRBD1 (6 bases). The germline V gene has CDR1 LGHDT and CDR2 YNNKEL (reference sequence). This CDR3 is built from 16 residues. Trimming removed 5 bases at V and 0 bases at J, with 14 bases between.

This chain connects TRBV5-1 to TRBJ2-2; TRBD1 agrees at 9 bases. CDR3 size: 15 residues. CDR1 and CDR2 from the germline V gene are SGHRS and YFSETQ. The J segment lost 7 bases and the V segment lost 4 bases, leaving 8 bases of the junction unmatched. In nucleotides, the CDR3 is TGCGCCAGCAGCCCACGGACAGGGGAGGGCGGGGAGCTGTTTTTT. Translation gives CASSPRTGEGGELFF.

The V gene is TRBV11-2, the J gene TRBJ2-5; D is ambiguous. This CDR3 contains 11 residues. Germline CDR1 reads SGHAT; CDR2 reads FQNNGV. Between the trimmed V and J ends, which lost 0 bases and 9 bases, there was a span of 5 bases. In nucleotides, the CDR3 is TGTGCCAGCAGCTTAGAGGCGGCCCAGTACTTC. Its translation is CASSLEAAQYF.

The chain uses TRBV18 and TRBJ1-2; perhaps TRBD1 as D (5 bases). Germline loops: CDR1 KGHSH, CDR2 LQKENI. Trimming cost V 3 bases and J 4 bases, with 12 bases left between them. The CDR3 is 14 residues long. CDR3 sequence reads: CASSPGAGLYGYTF. CDR3 DNA sequence: TGTGCCAGCTCACCTGGGGCAGGTCTCTATGGCTACACCTTC. Full variable domain (remainder filled in from reference TRBV18 and TRBJ1-2): NAGVMQNPRHLVRRRGQEARLRCSPMKGHSHVYWYRQLPEEGLKFMVYLQKENIIDESGMPKERFSAEFPKEGPSILRIQQVVRGDSAAYFCASSPGAGLYGYTFGSGTRLTVV.

The chain's CDR3 is CASSYSGVSNEQFF. Here the CDR3 DNA reads TGTGCCAGCAGTTACTCAGGGGTCAGCAATGAGCAGTTCTTC. The rearrangement uses TRBV6-5 and TRBJ2-1; D is perhaps TRBD1 (5 bases). CDR1 and CDR2 (germline): MNHEY, SVGAGI. The CDR3 extends over 14 amino acids. The ends were cut back, 0 bases at V and 6 bases at J, with 9 bases in the middle.

This sequence joins TRBV2 and TRBJ1-2; 8 bases agree with TRBD1. J lost 8 bases, V lost 8 bases, and 7 bases had no gene match. This CDR3 spans 12 amino acids. The V gene's germline CDR1 is SNHLY and CDR2 FYNNEI. The CDR3 loop is CASRDRGQGYTF. CDR3 in DNA: TGTGCCAGCCGCGACAGGGGTCAGGGCTACACCTTC.

This chain connects TRBV6-5 to TRBJ2-6; a possible D gene is TRBD1 (5 bases). The CDR3 length is 14 residues. Trimming left V 11 bases short and J 2 bases short, with 13 bases between. CDR1 is MNHEY and CDR2 is SVGAGI in the germline V gene. CDR3 bases: TGTGCCGGATCCAGGGTCCCTGGGGCCAACGTCCTGACTTTC. Protein product: CAGSRVPGANVLTF.